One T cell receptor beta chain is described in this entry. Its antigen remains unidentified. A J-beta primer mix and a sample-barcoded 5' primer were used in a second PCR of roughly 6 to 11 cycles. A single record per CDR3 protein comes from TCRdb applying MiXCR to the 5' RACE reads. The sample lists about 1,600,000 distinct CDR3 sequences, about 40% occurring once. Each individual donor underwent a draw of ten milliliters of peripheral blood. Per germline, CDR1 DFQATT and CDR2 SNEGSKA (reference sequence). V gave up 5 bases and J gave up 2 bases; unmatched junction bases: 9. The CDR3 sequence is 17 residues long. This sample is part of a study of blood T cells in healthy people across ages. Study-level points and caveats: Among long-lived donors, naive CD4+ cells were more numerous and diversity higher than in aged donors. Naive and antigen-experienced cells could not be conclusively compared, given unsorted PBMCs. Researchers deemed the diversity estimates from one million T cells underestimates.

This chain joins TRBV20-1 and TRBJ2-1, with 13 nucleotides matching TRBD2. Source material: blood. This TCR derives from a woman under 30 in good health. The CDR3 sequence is CSAPTSGRLETYNEQFF. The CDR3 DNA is TGCAGTGCTCCGACTAGCGGGAGGTTAGAGACCTACAATGAGCAGTTCTTC.